The clone carrying this T cell receptor beta chain has only one observation. Here immunoSEQ multiplex PCR was the method, and the copy in TCRdb shows in-frame clones only, minus some. The table has 58,000 or so clones, about 90% seen once. Germline V lookup: CDR1 GTSNPN, CDR2 SVGIG (reference sequence). The CDR3 has 13 residues. Losses at the gene ends were 7 bases for V and 0 bases for J; bases not matched to a gene: 3. The sample comes from a study of technical replicates of blood from several donors. This sequence joins TRBV30 and TRBJ2-3; 8 bases align to TRBD2. This clonotype was obtained from a human donor in good health. Some clones in this sample may be carry-over from other donors' samples. Sequenced input: PBMCs. This chain's CDR3 is CAFSSGSTDTQYF. CDR3 coding DNA: TGTGCCTTCTCTAGCGGGAGCACAGATACGCAGTATTTT. Based on the CDR3 plus reference TRBV30 and TRBJ2-3, the full variable domain is SQTIHQWPATLVQPVGSPLSLECTVEGTSNPNLYWYRQAAGRGLQLLFYSVGIGQISSEVPQNLSASRPQDRQFILSSKKLLLSDSGFYLCAFSSGSTDTQYFGPGTRLTVL.